This TCR beta chain was observed in a study of blood T cell repertoires in COVID-19. Across the study: Some COVID-19 samples were acute and others convalescent; all came from the United States, Italy and Spain. In each case, the material was cDNA or gDNA derived from T cells, B-cell-depleted T cells, or PBMCs.

V was clipped by 1 base and J by 1 base, with 13 bases between them. The CDR3 contains 16 residues. CDR1 and CDR2 from the germline V gene are SGHTA and FQGNSA. The table came from immunoSEQ multiplex PCR; TCRdb's copy has only in-frame clones and leaves some out. The repertoire holds more than 300,000 clones, with around 87% as singletons. Sequenced sample: peripheral blood. The source is a woman aged 45-65 years with COVID-19, enrolled during active disease. This sequence joins TRBV7-2 and TRBJ1-2, with no clear D. CDR3 in amino acids: CASSLETATINYGYTF. The DNA for the CDR3 is TGTGCCAGCAGCTTAGAGACCGCAACTATTAACTATGGCTACACCTTC.